This TCR beta chain originates from a study of tumor-infiltrating lymphocytes in primary liver carcinoma. As for the study in general: The study enrolled male and female patients aged 30 to 69 years.

It was unsorted whole blood that yielded blood RNA, and germline DNA was also extracted. This clonotype has just a few counts. Its antigen is not known. A much larger clone is a single base away; this may be a read error. The V gene's germline CDR1 is SGHAT and CDR2 FQNNGV. This CDR3 contains 11 residues. General study findings and limits: Tumor region pairs shared more overlap than did tumor-adjacent and tumor-blood pairs. Tumors carried a top-250-clone fraction significantly exceeding that of blood (p = 0.039). Owing to bulk unsorted samples, no comparison was made between CD4+ and CD8+ repertoires.

TCR beta cDNA was reverse-transcribed from about 0.45 ug of total RNA. The reaction used a constant-region primer and ProtoScript II reverse transcriptase. Libraries covering TCR beta were generated through three nested multiplex PCR rounds (using a slightly modified ARM-PCR). Two initial PCR rounds of about 10 cycles each paired TRBV1-TRBV30 forward primers with a C-beta reverse primer. MiXCR, applied by TCRdb to the multiplex PCR reads, yields one record per CDR3 protein. The sample shows approximately 330,000 distinct CDR3 sequences, 65% of them seen only once. The clonotype was recovered from a man in his forties with primary liver carcinoma and hepatitis B virus infection. The sequencing input was peripheral blood. The gene calls are TRBV11-2 and TRBJ2-7, with unresolved D. CDR3 nucleotides: TGTGCCAGCAGCTTAAGAGGAGAGCGGTACTTC. This sequence encodes CASSLRGERYF.